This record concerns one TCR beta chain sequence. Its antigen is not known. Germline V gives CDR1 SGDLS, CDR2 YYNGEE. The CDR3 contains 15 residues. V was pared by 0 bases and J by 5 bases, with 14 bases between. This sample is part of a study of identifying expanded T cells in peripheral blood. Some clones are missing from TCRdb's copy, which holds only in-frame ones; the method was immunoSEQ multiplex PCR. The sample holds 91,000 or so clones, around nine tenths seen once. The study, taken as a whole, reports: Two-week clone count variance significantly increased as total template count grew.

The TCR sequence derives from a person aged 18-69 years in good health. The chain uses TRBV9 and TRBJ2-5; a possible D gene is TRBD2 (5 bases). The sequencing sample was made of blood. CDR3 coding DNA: TGTGCCAGCAGCGTAGAAGGTAGCGCTGGGGAGACCCAGTACTTC. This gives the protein CASSVEGSAGETQYF.